The 26 T cell receptor beta chains below all came from one sample that was sequenced in a study of cytomegalovirus exposure and HLA in healthy donors. PCR used 60 Vbeta primers and 13 Jbeta primers. Repertoires were generated with immunoSEQ multiplex PCR, while TCRdb's copy carries only in-frame clones and drops some. The profile shows fewer than 200,000 clones, around 68% of them singletons. Input material: PBMCs. These TCRs come from a man aged 50 to 59 in good health and CMV-seronegative.

The chain joins TRBV27 to TRBJ1-5; 10 positions agree with TRBD1. The CDR3 sequence is 15 residues long. Germline V gene data show CDR1 as MNHEY and CDR2 as SMNVEV (reference sequence). V lost 5 bases, J lost 3 bases, and 4 bases stayed unmatched. The CDR3 sequence is CASSLDRGFNQPQHF. The CDR3 DNA sequence: TGTGCCAGCAGTCTGGACAGGGGGTTCAATCAGCCCCAGCATTTT.

V and J are TRBV6-5 and TRBJ1-1, with TRBD1 identical over 7 bases. Germline CDR1 MNHEY, CDR2 SVGAGI. CDR3 length equals 14 residues. V trimming: 5 bases; J trimming: 4 bases; junction bases outside the gene matches: 7. CDR3 nucleotides: TGTGCCAGCAGTCTCCGACAGGGCGCCACTGAAGCTTTCTTT. It codes for CASSLRQGATEAFF.

The CDR3 sequence: CASSSVADEQYF. In nucleotides, the CDR3 is TGTGCCAGCAGTTCGGTCGCCGACGAGCAGTACTTC. This chain joins TRBV28 and TRBJ2-7; D call uncertain. Trimming removed 4 bases at V and 5 bases at J, with 9 bases between. The germline gives CDR1 MDHEN, CDR2 SYDVKM. The CDR3 has 12 residues.

The J gene is TRBJ2-3, the V gene TRBV5-1; 7 bases are a match to TRBD1. CDR3 length: 16 amino acids. Germline CDR1 SGHRS, CDR2 YFSETQ. Unmatched junction bases numbered 8, after V lost 2 bases and J lost 2 bases. The CDR3 reads CASSLPGTASTDTQYF. DNA of the CDR3: TGCGCCAGCAGCTTACCCGGGACAGCGTCCACAGATACGCAGTATTTT.

Only a few counts were recorded for this clone. The J gene is TRBJ1-2, the V gene TRBV7-9, with 7 bases lining up with TRBD1. The CDR3 is 14 residues long. CDR1 and CDR2 (germline): SEHNR, FQNEAQ (reference sequence). V lost 1 base, J lost 6 bases, and 5 bases stayed unmatched. CDR3 nucleotide sequence: TGTGCCAGCAGCTTAGTTGGCACAGGGGATGGCTACACCTTC. Protein sequence: CASSLVGTGDGYTF.

V and J are TRBV19 and TRBJ2-7; 9 bases fit TRBD1. The CDR3 is 14 amino acids. Unmatched junction bases numbered 5, after V lost 6 bases and J lost 2 bases. Germline V lookup: CDR1 LNHDA, CDR2 SQIVND (reference sequence). CDR3 in DNA: TGTGCCAGTAGCACGGGACAGGGTACCTACGAGCAGTACTTC. It codes for CASSTGQGTYEQYF.

This rearrangement joins TRBV9 to TRBJ2-1; tentative D call: TRBD2 (5 bases). From germline, CDR1 is SGDLS and CDR2 YYNGEE. V lost 4 bases and J 0 bases, leaving 11 bases between the germline ends. There are 15 residues in the CDR3. CDR3 coding DNA: TGTGCCAGCAGCTCCACGGGAAACTCCTACAATGAGCAGTTCTTC. Residues: CASSSTGNSYNEQFF.

The chain uses TRBV7-2 and TRBJ2-7, with 7 bases fitting TRBD1. V dropped 5 bases and J dropped 2; count of bases not matched to a gene: 3. CDR1 and CDR2 from the germline V gene are SGHTA and FQGNSA. CDR3 length: 13 amino acids. This chain's CDR3 is CASSDRVAYEQYF. The DNA for the CDR3 is TGTGCCAGCAGCGACAGGGTTGCCTACGAGCAGTACTTC.

This clone was seen a single time. This chain uses TRBV7-9 with TRBJ2-3; TRBD2 might be the D (7 bases). CDR1 and CDR2 from the germline V gene are SEHNR and FQNEAQ (reference sequence). V lost 4 bases and J lost 2, with 16 bases in between. This CDR3 contains 16 residues. CDR3 coding DNA: TGTGCCAGCAGCTCCCTGGGGGGGGCCAACACAGATACGCAGTATTTT. It specifies CASSSLGGANTDTQYF.

This clone was detected a few times. The chain links TRBV6-5 to TRBJ2-3; 8 bases align to TRBD2. Trimming took 6 bases from V and 2 from J; bases not matched to a gene: 4. The CDR3 sequence is 14 residues long. CDR1 and CDR2 from the germline V gene are MNHEY and SVGAGI. DNA for the CDR3: TGTGCCAGCAGATGGACTAGCACCACAGATACGCAGTATTTT. Translation: CASRWTSTTDTQYF.

The chain employs TRBV5-1 and TRBJ2-1, with 7 bases aligning to TRBD2. Germline assignment: CDR1 SGHRS and CDR2 YFSETQ. With 4 bases clipped from V and 7 bases from J, the junction kept 8 bases outside the gene matches. This CDR3 comprises 14 residues. CDR3 nucleotide sequence: TGCGCCAGCAGCGGAGCGGGGCGCTTTAATGAGCAGTTCTTC. Protein product: CASSGAGRFNEQFF.

This rearrangement joins TRBV7-2 to TRBJ2-7, with a weak D call TRBD2 (5 bases). The CDR3 spans 15 residues. V lost 3 bases and J lost 0, with 12 bases in between. The germline gives CDR1 SGHTA, CDR2 FQGNSA. CDR3 loop: CASSLFVGDSYEQYF. The CDR3 DNA follows: TGTGCCAGCAGCTTGTTCGTCGGGGACTCCTACGAGCAGTACTTC.

The rearrangement uses TRBV18 and TRBJ1-1, with 12 bases lining up with TRBD1. V lost 3 bases and J lost 6; bases outside the gene matches: 2. The germline V gene encodes CDR1 KGHSH and CDR2 LQKENI. The CDR3 has 14 amino acids. The CDR3 here is CASSPGTGGSEAFF. CDR3 nucleotide sequence: TGTGCCAGCTCACCCGGGACAGGGGGCTCTGAAGCTTTCTTT.

This clone showed up just a few times. The J gene is TRBJ2-7, the V gene TRBV7-9; a possible D gene is TRBD2 (5 bases). Germline V lookup: CDR1 SEHNR, CDR2 FQNEAQ (reference sequence). The V end lost 0 bases, the J end lost 2 bases, and 11 bases lay between the germline ends. This CDR3 contains 15 residues. The CDR3 DNA reads TGTGCCAGCAGCTTAGCCCGGACTGGGCCCTACGAGCAGTACTTC. Amino acids: CASSLARTGPYEQYF.

This rearrangement joins TRBV7-9 to TRBJ2-3, with 7 nucleotides matching TRBD2. Unmatched junction bases numbered 2, after V lost 3 bases and J lost 2 bases. CDR1 SEHNR and CDR2 FQNEAQ come from the germline V gene (reference sequence). This CDR3 has 14 amino acids. The CDR3 nucleotides read TGTGCCAGCAGCTTCGGGACTATCACAGATACGCAGTATTTT. This codes for CASSFGTITDTQYF.

The chain carries TRBV11-2 and TRBJ1-1; 9 positions agree with TRBD1. The CDR3 is 13 residues long. J gave up 5 bases and V 5 bases, and 3 bases lay outside the gene matches. In germline, CDR1 is SGHAT, CDR2 FQNNGV. This CDR3 is CASSPGQGTEAFF. The CDR3 DNA reads as TGTGCCAGCAGCCCCGGACAGGGGACTGAAGCTTTCTTT.

The chain is built from TRBV9 and TRBJ2-5; TRBD2 is a possible D gene (6 bases). The germline V and J ends were trimmed by 0 bases and 2 bases, with 11 bases remaining between them. Germline V CDR1 and CDR2: SGDLS, YYNGEE. The CDR3 extends over 15 amino acids. CDR3 region: CASSVVAGLQETQYF. CDR3 nucleotide sequence: TGTGCCAGCAGCGTAGTTGCGGGGCTACAAGAGACCCAGTACTTC.

The CDR3 region has the DNA TGTGCCAGCACCAGCTTCCCAGGACAGGGGGGTTCTCAGCCCCAGCATTTT. Translated, it gives CASTSFPGQGGSQPQHF. The V and J genes are TRBV7-2 and TRBJ1-5, with 10 bases identical to TRBD1. Germline V gene data show CDR1 as SGHTA and CDR2 as FQGNSA. CDR3 size: 17 residues. Germline trimming cut 7 bases from V and 6 bases from J; bases unmatched to any gene: 15.

The V and J genes are TRBV10-2 and TRBJ2-3, with a possible D match to TRBD1 (6 bases). Trimming left V 3 bases short and J 4 bases short, with 14 bases between. The CDR3 spans 15 residues. Germline V gene data show CDR1 as WSHSY and CDR2 as SAAADI. CDR3 DNA sequence: TGCGCCAGCAGTGAATCCTGGGGGCGTCCAGATACGCAGTATTTT. Amino acids: CASSESWGRPDTQYF.

The chain couples TRBV4-2 to TRBJ2-3; 8 bases are shared with TRBD2. V shed 2 bases, J shed 4 bases, and the junction held 8 bases outside the gene matches. This CDR3 is 16 amino acids long. Germline CDR1 and CDR2: LGHNA and YNFKEQ. CDR3 protein: CASSQRTGGQADTQYF. Here the CDR3 DNA reads TGTGCCAGCAGCCAACGGACGGGGGGGCAAGCAGATACGCAGTATTTT.

The chain uses TRBV7-8 and TRBJ2-1; D is possibly TRBD2 (6 bases). Per germline, CDR1 SGHVS and CDR2 FQNEAQ. Trimming took 5 bases from V and 7 from J, leaving 18 bases between them. This CDR3 contains 15 residues. The CDR3 nucleotides are TGTGCCAGCAGCATCCTCGGAGGCGGGGTTAATGAGCAGTTCTTC. Translating it yields CASSILGGGVNEQFF.

CDR3 bases: TGTGCCAGTAGTATAGATGGGGGCTCGGGCACTGAAGCTTTCTTT. Translating it yields CASSIDGGSGTEAFF. The gene calls are TRBV19 and TRBJ1-1; possibly TRBD1 for D (6 bases). Germline V CDR1 and CDR2: LNHDA, SQIVND (reference sequence). V was clipped by 0 bases and J by 4 bases, with 12 bases between them. This CDR3 spans 15 amino acids.

This clone was counted between two and nine times. The V call is TRBV5-1, the J call TRBJ2-3; 8 bases are a match to TRBD1. V trimming: 4 bases; J trimming: 0 bases; junction bases outside the gene matches: 7. The CDR3 loop spans 16 amino acids. Germline CDR1 SGHRS, CDR2 YFSETQ. The CDR3 reads CASSRQGPTSTDTQYF. The CDR3 DNA reads TGCGCCAGCAGCCGACAGGGGCCAACTAGCACAGATACGCAGTATTTT.

In this sample, this clone turned up a few times. The V gene is TRBV15, the J gene TRBJ1-2; D remains ambiguous. Between the trimmed V and J ends, which lost 0 bases and 4 bases, there was a span of 9 bases. Germline V CDR1 and CDR2: LNHNV, YYDKDF (reference sequence). The CDR3 spans 14 residues. The CDR3 coding sequence is TGTGCCACCAGCAGAGACAGAACAGTCTATGGCTACACCTTC. Its protein is CATSRDRTVYGYTF.

J is TRBJ2-3 and V is TRBV6-5; a possible D gene is TRBD2 (5 bases). V lost 4 bases and J lost 0, with 14 bases in between. Germline lookup yields CDR1 MNHEY and CDR2 SVGAGI. The CDR3 extends over 16 amino acids. In nucleotides, the CDR3 is TGTGCCAGCAGTTCAAGGGAGAGGTCTAGCACAGATACGCAGTATTTT. Its translation: CASSSRERSSTDTQYF.

The rearrangement joins TRBV29-1 to TRBJ1-1; D gene ambiguous. The germline gives CDR1 SQVTM, CDR2 ANQGSEA. There are 13 residues in the CDR3. The V gene lost 3 bases and the J gene lost 3 bases, with 11 bases spanning the gap. The CDR3 loop reads CSVESGKYTEAFF. In nucleotides, the CDR3 is TGCAGCGTTGAGTCGGGGAAGTACACTGAAGCTTTCTTT. Combining the CDR3 with reference TRBV29-1 and TRBJ1-1 gives the whole variable domain SAVISQKPSRDICQRGTSLTIQCQVDSQVTMMFWYRQQPGQSLTLIATANQGSEATYESGFVIDKFPISRPNLTFSTLTVSNMSPEDSSIYLCSVESGKYTEAFFGQGTRLTVV.